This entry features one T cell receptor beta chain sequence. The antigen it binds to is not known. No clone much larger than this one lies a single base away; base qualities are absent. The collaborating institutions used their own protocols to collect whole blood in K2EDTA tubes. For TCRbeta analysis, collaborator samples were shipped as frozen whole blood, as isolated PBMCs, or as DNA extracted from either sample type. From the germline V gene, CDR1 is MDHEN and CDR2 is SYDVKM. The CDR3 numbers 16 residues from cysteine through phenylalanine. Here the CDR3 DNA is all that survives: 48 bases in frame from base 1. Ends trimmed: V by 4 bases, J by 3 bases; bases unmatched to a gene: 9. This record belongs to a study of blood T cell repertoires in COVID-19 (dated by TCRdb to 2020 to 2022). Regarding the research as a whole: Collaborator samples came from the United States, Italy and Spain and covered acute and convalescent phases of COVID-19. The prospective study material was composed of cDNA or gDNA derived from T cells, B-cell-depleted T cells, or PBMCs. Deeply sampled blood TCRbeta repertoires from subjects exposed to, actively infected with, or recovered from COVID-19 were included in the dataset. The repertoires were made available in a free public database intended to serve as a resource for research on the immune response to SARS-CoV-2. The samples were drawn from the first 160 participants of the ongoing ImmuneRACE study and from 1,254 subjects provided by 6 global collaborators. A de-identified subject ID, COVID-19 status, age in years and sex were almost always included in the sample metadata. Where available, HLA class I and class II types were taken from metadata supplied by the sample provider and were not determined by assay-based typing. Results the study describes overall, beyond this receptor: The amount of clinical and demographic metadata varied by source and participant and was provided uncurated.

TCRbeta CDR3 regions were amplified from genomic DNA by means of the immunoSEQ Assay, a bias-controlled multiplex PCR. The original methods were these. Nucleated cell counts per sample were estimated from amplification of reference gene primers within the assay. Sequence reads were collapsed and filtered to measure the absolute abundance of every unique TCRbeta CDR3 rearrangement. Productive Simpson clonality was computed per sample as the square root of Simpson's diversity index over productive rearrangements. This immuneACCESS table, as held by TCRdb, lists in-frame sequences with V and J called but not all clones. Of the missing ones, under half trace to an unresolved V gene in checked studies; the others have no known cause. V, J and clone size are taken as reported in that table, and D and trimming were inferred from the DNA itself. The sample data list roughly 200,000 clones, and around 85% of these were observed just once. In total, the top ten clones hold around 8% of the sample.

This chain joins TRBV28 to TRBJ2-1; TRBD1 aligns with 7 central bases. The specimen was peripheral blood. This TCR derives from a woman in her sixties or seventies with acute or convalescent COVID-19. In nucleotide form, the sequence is TGTGCCAGCAGTTCTATCCGGGACAGCATCTACAATGAGCAGTTCTTC. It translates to CASSSIRDSIYNEQFF.